This T cell receptor (beta chain) originates from a study of molecular identifiers for immune sequencing clone quantification. CD8+CD4-CCR7+CD45RA+ cells were sorted as naive CD8 T cells. Bulk TCR libraries used previously described methods and listed TCR primers. MiXCR was run by TCRdb on the PCR reads, yielding one entry per CDR3 protein. The sample contains 75,000 to 95,000 distinct CDR3 sequences, around a quarter of which appear only once. The specimen sequenced was naive CD8+ T cells from blood, with Jurkat cell RNA spiked in. As for subset: FACS-sorted CD8+CD4-CCR7+CD45RA+ naive T cells. This receptor was taken from a human donor in good health. Some libraries in this study had Jurkat cell RNA spiked in.

Here the CDR3 DNA reads TGTGCCAGCAGTTTGTGGGCAGCCGAGACCCAGTACTTC. Translated: CASSLWAAETQYF. V and J are TRBV12-3 or TRBV12-4 and TRBJ2-5; D is ambiguous. V was pared by 3 bases and J by 5 bases, with 10 bases between. CDR3 length equals 13 residues.